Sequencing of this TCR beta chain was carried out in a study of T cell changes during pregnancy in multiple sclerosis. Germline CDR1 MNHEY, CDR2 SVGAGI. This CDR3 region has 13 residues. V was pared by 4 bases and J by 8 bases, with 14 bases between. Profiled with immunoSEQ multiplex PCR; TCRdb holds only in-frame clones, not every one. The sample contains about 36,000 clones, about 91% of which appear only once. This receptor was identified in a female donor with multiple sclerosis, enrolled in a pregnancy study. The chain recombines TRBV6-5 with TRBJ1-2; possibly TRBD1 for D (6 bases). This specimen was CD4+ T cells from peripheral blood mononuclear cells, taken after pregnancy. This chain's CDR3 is CASSSLTGLGYTF. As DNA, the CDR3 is TGTGCCAGCAGTTCCCTCACAGGGTTAGGCTACACCTTC.